The present T cell receptor (beta chain) was sequenced within a study of T cell responses to AZD1222 COVID-19 vaccine (dated by TCRdb to the early 2020s). At the level of the whole study: Because spike-specific TCR depth and breadth did not differ between the two schedules, AZD1222 recipients who got a second dose at roughly 4 weeks were pooled with those who got a second dose at roughly 12 weeks. Trial participants were enrolled by age into 18-55, 56-69 and 70-plus year subgroups, with around 150, 28 and 57 TCR-sequenced participants respectively. A total of about 230 trial participants underwent TCR sequencing, of whom some 210 received two doses of AZD1222 and 26 received two doses of the MenACWY control vaccine.

The CDR3 numbers 13 residues from cysteine through phenylalanine. Only the CDR3 DNA stays, 39 bases, in frame from base 1. Per the germline V gene, SGHRS is the CDR1 and YFSETQ is the CDR2. Here V drops 1 base and J drops 9 bases, and the junction holds 1 base not matched to any gene. The intended sense of this specimen's time point label: baseline before first vaccination. Samples from vaccinated people were obtained from the UK trials COV001 and COV002, which included a single-blind randomized controlled phase 2/3 trial of AZD1222 (ChAdOx1 nCoV-19) in healthy adults. For TCRbeta chain sequencing, PBMC samples were collected from trial participants at day 0 and at day 28 after the second dose. The CDR3 regions of human TCRbeta chains were analyzed by immunosequencing. In the authors' own workflow: Repertoire TCRs were checked for matches against a reference library of SARS-CoV-2-specific TCRs that had been generated using the MIRA antigen-specificity platform. Breadth was defined as the fraction of unique TCRs that were SARS-CoV-2-associated, and depth was defined as the fraction of total T cells that were SARS-CoV-2-associated. Using the MIRA data, each spike-specific TCR was mapped to the spike region that the TCR reacts to and placed in a CD4 or CD8 class. Log10-transformed breadth and depth values were compared by one-way ANOVA with Sidak's multiple comparisons tests. Drawn from immuneACCESS, this table holds only the in-frame rearrangements with V and J called that TCRdb kept. Clones are partly lost; checked studies trace under half to an unresolved V gene and leave the rest unexplained. That table supplies the V and J calls and clone size; D and trimming were determined from the DNA. The sample records about 120,000 clones, just over 85% of which are singletons. About 7.8% of the sample is in the top ten clones.

Study-wide findings and limitations: In the small 56-69-year group, the increase in depth fell short of significance, most likely because of low power. Because no day 14 peak-response samples were available, the repertoires could be characterized only after the peak T cell response. Conclusions about previously exposed vaccinees are limited, since just five or six AZD1222 recipients were seropositive for SARS-CoV-2 at baseline. Reportedly, close to half of the unique spike-specific TCRs recognized epitopes lying outside the regions that are mutated in the B.1.351 and B.1.1.7 variants. A significant rise in spike-specific TCR breadth and depth was observed after two AZD1222 doses relative to day 0 and relative to MenACWY recipients. Most participants were white British and females outnumbered males, and the authors suggested that clonal diversity may have been underestimated. The whole spike protein was spanned by vaccine-associated CD4 TCRs, and dominant responses were seen in regions 160-218 and 743-854.

As concerns this clone: What antigen it recognizes has not been identified. No much larger clone exists at a distance of one base, and base qualities are not known.

The chain couples TRBV5-1 to TRBJ2-1; 10 bases in between match TRBD2. This TCR was recovered from an adult in good health. This material consisted of peripheral blood, taken on day 0 of AZD1222 vaccination. CDR3 protein: CASSLTSGTEQFF. The nucleotide sequence is given as TGCGCCAGCAGCTTGACTAGCGGGACTGAGCAGTTCTTC.